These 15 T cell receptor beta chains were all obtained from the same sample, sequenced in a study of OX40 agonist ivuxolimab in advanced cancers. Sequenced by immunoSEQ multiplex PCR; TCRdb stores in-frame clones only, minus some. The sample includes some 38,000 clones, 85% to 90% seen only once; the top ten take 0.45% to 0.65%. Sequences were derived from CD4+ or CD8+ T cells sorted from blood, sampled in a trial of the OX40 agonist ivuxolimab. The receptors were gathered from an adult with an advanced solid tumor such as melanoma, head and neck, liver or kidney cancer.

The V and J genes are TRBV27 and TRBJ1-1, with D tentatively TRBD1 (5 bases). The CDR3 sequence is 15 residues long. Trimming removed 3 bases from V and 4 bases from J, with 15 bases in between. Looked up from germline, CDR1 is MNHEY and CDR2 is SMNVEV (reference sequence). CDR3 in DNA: TGTGCCAGCAGTTTTGAGCCCCGGGGACGCACTGAAGCTTTCTTT. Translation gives CASSFEPRGRTEAFF.

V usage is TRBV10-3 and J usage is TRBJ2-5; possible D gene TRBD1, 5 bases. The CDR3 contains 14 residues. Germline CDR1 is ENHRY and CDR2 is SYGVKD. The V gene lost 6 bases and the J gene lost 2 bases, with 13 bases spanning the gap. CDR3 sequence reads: CAIRDTGPQETQYF. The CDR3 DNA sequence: TGTGCCATCAGGGACACTGGCCCTCAAGAGACCCAGTACTTC.

The CDR3 reads CASSLDRSHVLTF. For the CDR3, the DNA is TGTGCCAGCAGCTTAGACAGGTCCCATGTCCTGACTTTC. The chain employs TRBV7-8 and TRBJ2-6, with D perhaps matching TRBD1 (5 bases). Germline lookup yields CDR1 SGHVS and CDR2 FQNEAQ. The CDR3 totals 13 residues. V gave up 1 base and J gave up 13 bases, with 11 bases separating them.

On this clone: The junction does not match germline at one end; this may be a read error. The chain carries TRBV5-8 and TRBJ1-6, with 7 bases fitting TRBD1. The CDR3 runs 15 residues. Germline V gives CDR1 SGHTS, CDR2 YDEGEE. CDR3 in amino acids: CASRRSGGHKSPLHF. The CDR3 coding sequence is TGTGCCAGCAGAAGATCAGGGGGGCATAAATCACCCCTCCACTTT.

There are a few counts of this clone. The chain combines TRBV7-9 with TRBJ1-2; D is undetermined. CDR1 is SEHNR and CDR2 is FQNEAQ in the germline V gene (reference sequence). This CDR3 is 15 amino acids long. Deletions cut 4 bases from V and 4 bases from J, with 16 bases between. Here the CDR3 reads CASSWETGNRYGYTF. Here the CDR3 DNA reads TGTGCCAGCAGCTGGGAAACCGGGAACCGCTATGGCTACACCTTC.

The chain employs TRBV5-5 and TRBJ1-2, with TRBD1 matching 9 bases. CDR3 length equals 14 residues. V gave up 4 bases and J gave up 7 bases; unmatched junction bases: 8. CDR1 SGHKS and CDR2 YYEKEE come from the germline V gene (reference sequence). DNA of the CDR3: TGTGCCAGCAGCCGTCGACAGGGACAGGGTGGCTACACCTTC. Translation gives CASSRRQGQGGYTF.

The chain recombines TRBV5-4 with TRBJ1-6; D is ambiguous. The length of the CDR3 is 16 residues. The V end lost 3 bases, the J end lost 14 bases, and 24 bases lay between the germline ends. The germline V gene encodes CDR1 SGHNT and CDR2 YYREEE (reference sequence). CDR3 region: CASSSRHSTPRAALHF. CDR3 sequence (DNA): TGTGCCAGCAGCTCTAGACATTCGACACCGCGGGCCGCCCTCCACTTT.

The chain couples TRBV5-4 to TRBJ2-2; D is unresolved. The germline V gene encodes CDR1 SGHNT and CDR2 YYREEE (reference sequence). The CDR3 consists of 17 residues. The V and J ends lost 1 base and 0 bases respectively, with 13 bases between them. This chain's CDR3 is CASSLSLTNTNTGELFF. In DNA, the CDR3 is TGTGCCAGCAGCTTGAGCCTCACAAATACGAACACCGGGGAGCTGTTTTTT.

In DNA form, the CDR3 reads TGTGCCAGCTCCGAGAACAGGGGGCTCCTTTCTGAAAAACTGTTTTTT. Translated: CASSENRGLLSEKLFF. The chain joins TRBV18 to TRBJ1-4, with 9 bases matching TRBD1. Germline CDR1 KGHSH, CDR2 LQKENI. The CDR3 covers 16 residues. The junction had 12 bases not matched to a gene; V was cut back by 6 bases and J by 7 bases.

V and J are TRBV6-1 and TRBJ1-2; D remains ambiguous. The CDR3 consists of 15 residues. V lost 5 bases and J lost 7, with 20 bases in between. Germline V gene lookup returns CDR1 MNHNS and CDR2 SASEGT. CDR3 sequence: CASSPGEGRWGGYTF. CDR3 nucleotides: TGTGCCAGCAGTCCCGGGGAGGGTCGTTGGGGTGGCTACACCTTC.

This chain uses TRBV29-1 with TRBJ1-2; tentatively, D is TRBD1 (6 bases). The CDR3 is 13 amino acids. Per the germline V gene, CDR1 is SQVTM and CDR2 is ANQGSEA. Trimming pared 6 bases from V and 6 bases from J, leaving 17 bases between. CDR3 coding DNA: TGCAGCGTACGGACAGCCCCGCATGATGGCTACACCTTC. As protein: CSVRTAPHDGYTF. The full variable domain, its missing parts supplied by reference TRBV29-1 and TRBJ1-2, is SAVISQKPSRDICQRGTSLTIQCQVDSQVTMMFWYRQQPGQSLTLIATANQGSEATYESGFVIDKFPISRPNLTFSTLTVSNMSPEDSSIYLCSVRTAPHDGYTFGSGTRLTVV.

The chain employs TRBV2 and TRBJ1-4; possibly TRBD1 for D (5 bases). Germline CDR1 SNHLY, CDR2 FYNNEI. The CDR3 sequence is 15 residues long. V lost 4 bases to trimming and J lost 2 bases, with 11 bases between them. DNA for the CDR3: TGTGCCAGCAGTGCCCGTGGGGGGACTAATGAAAAACTGTTTTTT. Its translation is CASSARGGTNEKLFF.

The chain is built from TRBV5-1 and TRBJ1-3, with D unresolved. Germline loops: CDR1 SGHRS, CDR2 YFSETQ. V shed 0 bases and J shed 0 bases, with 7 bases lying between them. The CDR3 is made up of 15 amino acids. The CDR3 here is CASSLVASSGNTIYF. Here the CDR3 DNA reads TGCGCCAGCAGCTTGGTGGCCTCCTCTGGAAACACCATATATTTT.

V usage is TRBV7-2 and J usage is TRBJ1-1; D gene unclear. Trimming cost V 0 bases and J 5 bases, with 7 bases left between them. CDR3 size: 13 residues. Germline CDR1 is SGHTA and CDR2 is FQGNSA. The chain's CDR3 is CASSLAGETEAFF. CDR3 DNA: TGTGCCAGCAGCTTAGCGGGAGAGACTGAAGCTTTCTTT.

The CDR3: CASSPQGWNTEAFF. The CDR3 coding sequence is TGCGCCAGCAGCCCTCAGGGGTGGAACACTGAAGCTTTCTTT. V and J are TRBV5-1 and TRBJ1-1, with D tentatively TRBD1 (6 bases). CDR1 is SGHRS, CDR2 YFSETQ, per germline. V dropped 4 bases and J dropped 1 base, with 11 bases sitting between them. The CDR3 has 14 residues.